The clone carrying this T cell receptor (beta chain) was detected ten times or more. These data come from a study of patients and donors after allogeneic stem cell transplantation. Each CDR3 protein gets one entry after TCRdb re-called the RT-PCR reads with MiXCR. The profile covers hundreds of thousands of distinct CDR3 sequences, with more than 15% appearing a single time and over 6% taken by the ten largest. The CDR3 covers 12 residues. V lost 8 bases and J 7 bases, leaving 11 bases between the germline ends. The specimen was blood, either unsorted or a sorted T cell fraction (not recorded which). This sequence was found in a human donor who was either an allogeneic HSCT recipient or a stem cell or donor lymphocyte infusion donor (not recorded which). It is not recorded whose cells these are; they may come from a transplant donor. The chain combines TRBV12-3 or TRBV12-4 with TRBJ2-2, with TRBD1 as a possible D gene (5 bases). The CDR3 reads CASPERGGELFF. DNA for the CDR3: TGTGCCAGCCCAGAAAGGGGCGGGGAGCTGTTTTTT.